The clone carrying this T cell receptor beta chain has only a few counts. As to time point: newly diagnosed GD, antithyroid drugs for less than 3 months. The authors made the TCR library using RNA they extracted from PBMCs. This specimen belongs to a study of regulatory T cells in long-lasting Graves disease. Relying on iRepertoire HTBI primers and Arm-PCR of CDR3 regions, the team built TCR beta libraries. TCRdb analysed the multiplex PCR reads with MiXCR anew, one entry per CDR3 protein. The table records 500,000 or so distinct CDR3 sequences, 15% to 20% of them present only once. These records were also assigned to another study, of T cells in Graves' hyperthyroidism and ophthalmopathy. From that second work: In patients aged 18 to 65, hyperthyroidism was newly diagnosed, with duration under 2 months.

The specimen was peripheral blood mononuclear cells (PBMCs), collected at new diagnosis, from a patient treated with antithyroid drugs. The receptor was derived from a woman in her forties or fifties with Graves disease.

CDR3 DNA: TGCGCCAGCAGTGGGTTCCTGGGGGATACGCAGTATTTT. Translated: CASSGFLGDTQYF. The chain is built from TRBV10-1 and TRBJ2-3; D ambiguous. This CDR3 region has 13 residues. Deletions cut 4 bases from V and 6 bases from J, with 11 bases between. Germline V gives CDR1 WNHNN, CDR2 SYGVQD (reference sequence).